These 10 T cell receptor beta chains originate from one sample sequenced in a study of tumor-infiltrating T cells and Merkel cell polyomavirus. Study background: The study examined CD8+ T cells specific for the Merkel cell polyomavirus KLL epitope.

Every patient's tumor was robustly positive for Merkel cell polyomavirus Large T antigen on immunohistochemistry. The repertoire was sequenced with immunoSEQ multiplex PCR; TCRdb's copy has only in-frame clones and lacks some. The sample gives some 25,000 clones, 87% of which show up once; approximately 3% is in the top ten. Sequencing was performed on lymph node tissue. These receptors originate from a man in his fifties or sixties with Merkel cell carcinoma.

This clone was found a few times. The chain uses TRBV30 and TRBJ1-1; a weak D match, TRBD1 (5 bases). The CDR3 spans 15 residues. V was trimmed by 0 bases and J by 6 bases, leaving 17 bases between them. Germline values: CDR1 GTSNPN, CDR2 SVGIG (reference sequence). CDR3 DNA sequence: TGTGCCTGGAGTGTAAAGATGGGGCCGACCGCTGAAGCTTTCTTT. Its protein product is CAWSVKMGPTAEAFF.

The chain employs TRBV4-3 and TRBJ2-3, with TRBD2 identical over 7 bases. The CDR3 has 16 residues. V was clipped by 3 bases and J by 3 bases; unmatched bases: 9. Germline V CDR1 and CDR2: LGHNA, YSLEER. The CDR3 DNA is TGCGCCAGCAGCCAGAGGGAGGGGAGGGTTACAGATACGCAGTATTTT. Translated, it gives CASSQREGRVTDTQYF.

V gene TRBV6-1 combines with J gene TRBJ2-1; D gene ambiguous. Deletions cut 1 base from V and 9 bases from J, with 10 bases between. The CDR3 loop spans 13 amino acids. Per germline, CDR1 MNHNS and CDR2 SASEGT. The CDR3 DNA reads as TGTGCCAGCAGTGAAGTCGCGACGGGTGAGCAGTTCTTC. Encoded protein: CASSEVATGEQFF.

The chain is built from TRBV28 and TRBJ2-2; a weak D match, TRBD1 (6 bases). Trimming pared 6 bases from V and 4 bases from J, leaving 15 bases between. This CDR3 has 15 amino acids. CDR1 is MDHEN, CDR2 SYDVKM, per germline. The CDR3 region has the DNA TGTGCCAGCAGACCACCGGGACACTTCACCGGGGAGCTGTTTTTT. This encodes CASRPPGHFTGELFF. Together with reference TRBV28 and TRBJ2-2, the CDR3 gives the full variable domain: DVKVTQSSRYLVKRTGEKVFLECVQDMDHENMFWYRQDPGLGLRLIYFSYDVKMKEKGDIPEGYSVSREKKERFSLILESASTNQTSMYLCASRPPGHFTGELFFGEGSRLTVL.

The J gene is TRBJ2-1, the V gene TRBV6-1, with 7 bases fitting TRBD1. Trimming took 5 bases from V and 9 from J; bases not matched to a gene: 10. CDR1 and CDR2 (germline): MNHNS, SASEGT. CDR3 length: 14 amino acids. The CDR3: CASSFSRQGGEQFF. The CDR3 bases are TGTGCCAGCAGTTTCTCTCGACAGGGCGGTGAGCAGTTCTTC.

V is TRBV29-1 and J is TRBJ2-1; D not resolved. This CDR3 comprises 14 residues. The V end was cut by 0 bases, the J end by 8 bases, with 14 bases between. CDR1 and CDR2 (germline): SQVTM, ANQGSEA. DNA of the CDR3: TGCAGCGTTGAAGACGGCCTATTTGGGCATGAGCAGTTCTTC. It yields the protein CSVEDGLFGHEQFF.

The genes are TRBV27 and TRBJ1-2; TRBD1 might be the D (5 bases). Trimming stripped 3 bases from V and 4 bases from J, with 12 bases between. CDR1 and CDR2 (germline): MNHEY, SMNVEV (reference sequence). The CDR3 loop spans 14 amino acids. The CDR3 loop is CASSFWGSGYGYTF. DNA of the CDR3: TGTGCCAGCAGTTTCTGGGGCTCTGGCTATGGCTACACCTTC.

The rearrangement joins TRBV11-2 to TRBJ2-7, with 12 bases matching TRBD2. Germline lookup yields CDR1 SGHAT and CDR2 FQNNGV. CDR3 size: 18 residues. Trimming cost V 5 bases and J 2 bases; bases outside gene matches: 13. CDR3 coding DNA: TGTGCCAGCAGCGGAAGGCTAGCGGGAGGGTTGGGAACCTACGAGCAGTACTTC. Amino acid sequence: CASSGRLAGGLGTYEQYF.

The J gene is TRBJ2-7, the V gene TRBV27; D gene ambiguous. Germline CDR1 MNHEY, CDR2 SMNVEV (reference sequence). The CDR3 is 11 residues long. V dropped 4 bases and J dropped 4 bases, with 5 bases sitting between them. The CDR3 is CASSSVYEQYF. The CDR3 DNA sequence: TGTGCCAGCAGTTCCGTATACGAGCAGTACTTC.

The chain has TRBV2 and TRBJ2-5, with D perhaps TRBD1 (6 bases). This CDR3 has 12 amino acids. The V end lost 7 bases, the J end lost 0 bases, and 6 bases lay between the germline ends. CDR1 and CDR2 from the germline V gene are SNHLY and FYNNEI. CDR3 DNA sequence: TGTGCCAGCAACAGGGACCAAGAGACCCAGTACTTC. Its translation is CASNRDQETQYF.